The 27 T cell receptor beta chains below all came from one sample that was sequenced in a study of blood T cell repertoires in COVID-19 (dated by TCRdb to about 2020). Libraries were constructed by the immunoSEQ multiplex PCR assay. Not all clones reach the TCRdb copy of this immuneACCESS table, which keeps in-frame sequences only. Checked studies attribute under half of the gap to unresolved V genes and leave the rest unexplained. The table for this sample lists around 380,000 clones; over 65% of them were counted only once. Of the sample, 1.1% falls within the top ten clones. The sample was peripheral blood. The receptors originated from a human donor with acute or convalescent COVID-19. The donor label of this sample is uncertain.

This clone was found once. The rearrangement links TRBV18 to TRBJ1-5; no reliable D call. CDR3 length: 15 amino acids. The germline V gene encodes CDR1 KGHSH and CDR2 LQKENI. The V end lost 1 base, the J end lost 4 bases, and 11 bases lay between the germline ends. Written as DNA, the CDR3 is TGTGCCAGCTCACCACTGGCGGGCCCTAATCAGCCCCAGCATTTT. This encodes CASSPLAGPNQPQHF.

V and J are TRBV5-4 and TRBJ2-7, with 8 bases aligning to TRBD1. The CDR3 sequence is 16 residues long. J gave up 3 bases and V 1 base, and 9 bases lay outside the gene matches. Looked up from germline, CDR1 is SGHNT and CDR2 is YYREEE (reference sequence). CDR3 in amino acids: CASSLPFGQGSYEQYF. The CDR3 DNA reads TGTGCCAGCAGCTTGCCCTTCGGACAGGGTAGCTACGAGCAGTACTTC.

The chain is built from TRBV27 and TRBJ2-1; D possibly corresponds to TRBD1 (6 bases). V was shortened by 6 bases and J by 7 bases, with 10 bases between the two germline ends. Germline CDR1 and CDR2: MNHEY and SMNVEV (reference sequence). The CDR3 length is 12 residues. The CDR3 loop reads CASRQGWNEQFF. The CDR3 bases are TGTGCCAGCAGACAGGGATGGAATGAGCAGTTCTTC.

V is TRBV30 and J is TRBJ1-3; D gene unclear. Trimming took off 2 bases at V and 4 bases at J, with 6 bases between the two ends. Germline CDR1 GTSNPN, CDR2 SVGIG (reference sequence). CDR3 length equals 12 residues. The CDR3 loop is CAWSSYGNTIYF. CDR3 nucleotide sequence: TGTGCCTGGAGTAGCTACGGAAACACCATATATTTT.

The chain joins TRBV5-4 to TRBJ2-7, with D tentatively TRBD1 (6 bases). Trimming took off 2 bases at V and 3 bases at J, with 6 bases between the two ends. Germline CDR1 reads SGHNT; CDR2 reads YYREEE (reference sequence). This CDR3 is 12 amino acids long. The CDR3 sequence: CASSLQGYEQYF. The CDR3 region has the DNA TGTGCCAGCAGCTTACAGGGCTACGAGCAGTACTTC.

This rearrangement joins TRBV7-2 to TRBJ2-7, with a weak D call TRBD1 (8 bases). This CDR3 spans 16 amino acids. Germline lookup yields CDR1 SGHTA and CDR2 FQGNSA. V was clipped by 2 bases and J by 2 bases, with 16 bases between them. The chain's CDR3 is CASSLSSGTGAYEQYF. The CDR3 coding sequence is TGTGCCAGCAGCTTATCAAGCGGGACAGGAGCCTACGAGCAGTACTTC.

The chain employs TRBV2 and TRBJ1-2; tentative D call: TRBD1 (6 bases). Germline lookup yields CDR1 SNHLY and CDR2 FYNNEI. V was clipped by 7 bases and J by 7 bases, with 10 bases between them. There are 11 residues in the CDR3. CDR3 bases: TGTGCCAGCACAGCAGGGGCTGGCTACACCTTC. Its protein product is CASTAGAGYTF.

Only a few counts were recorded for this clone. Here the CDR3 reads CASSLGGGSPAKNIQYF. For the CDR3, the DNA is TGTGCCAGCAGCTTAGGAGGGGGTTCACCCGCCAAAAACATTCAGTACTTC. V gene TRBV7-2 combines with J gene TRBJ2-4; tentatively, D is TRBD1 (6 bases). The CDR3 totals 17 residues. The V gene's germline CDR1 is SGHTA and CDR2 FQGNSA. V gave up 1 base and J gave up 1 base, with 14 bases separating them.

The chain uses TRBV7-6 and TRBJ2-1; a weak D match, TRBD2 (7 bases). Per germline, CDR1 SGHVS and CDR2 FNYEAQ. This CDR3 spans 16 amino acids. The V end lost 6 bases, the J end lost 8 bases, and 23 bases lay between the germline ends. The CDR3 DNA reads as TGTGCCAGCAGAAGGGGGGAGGGACAACCCCGCGATGAGCAGTTCTTC. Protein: CASRRGEGQPRDEQFF. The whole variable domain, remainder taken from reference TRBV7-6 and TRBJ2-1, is GAGVSQSPRYKVTKRGQDVALRCDPISGHVSLYWYRQALGQGPEFLTYFNYEAQQDKSGLPNDRFSAERPEGSISTLTIQRTEQRDSAMYRCASRRGEGQPRDEQFFGPGTRLTVL.

The CDR3 loop is CASSSGGYQPQHF. The CDR3 nucleotides read TGTGCCAGCAGTTCAGGGGGCTATCAGCCCCAGCATTTT. This chain uses TRBV28 with TRBJ1-5; TRBD1 agrees at 8 bases. The junction had 1 base not matched to a gene; V was cut back by 4 bases and J by 5 bases. Germline lookup yields CDR1 MDHEN and CDR2 SYDVKM. There are 13 residues in the CDR3.

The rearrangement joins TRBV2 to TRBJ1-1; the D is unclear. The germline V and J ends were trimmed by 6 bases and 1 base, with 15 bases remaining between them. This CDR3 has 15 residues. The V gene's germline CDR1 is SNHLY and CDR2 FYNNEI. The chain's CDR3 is CASRDFLGGNTEAFF. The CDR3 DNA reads TGTGCCAGCAGGGACTTCCTAGGCGGGAACACTGAAGCTTTCTTT.

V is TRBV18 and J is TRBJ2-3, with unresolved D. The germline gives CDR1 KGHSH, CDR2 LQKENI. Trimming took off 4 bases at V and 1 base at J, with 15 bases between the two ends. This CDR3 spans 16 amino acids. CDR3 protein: CASSRSARRGTDTQYF. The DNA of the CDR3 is TGTGCCAGCTCACGATCAGCGAGACGGGGCACAGATACGCAGTATTTT.

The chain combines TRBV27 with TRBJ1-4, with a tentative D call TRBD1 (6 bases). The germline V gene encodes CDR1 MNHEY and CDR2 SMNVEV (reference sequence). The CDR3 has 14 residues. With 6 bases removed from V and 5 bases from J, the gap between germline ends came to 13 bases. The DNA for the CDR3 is TGTGCCAGCAGAACAGGGCAATGGAATGAAAAACTGTTTTTT. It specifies CASRTGQWNEKLFF.

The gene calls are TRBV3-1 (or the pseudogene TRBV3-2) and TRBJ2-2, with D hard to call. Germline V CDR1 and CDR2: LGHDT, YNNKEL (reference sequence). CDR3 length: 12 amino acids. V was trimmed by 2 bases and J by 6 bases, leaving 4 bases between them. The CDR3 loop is CASSQWPGELFF. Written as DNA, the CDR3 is TGTGCCAGCAGCCAATGGCCCGGGGAGCTGTTTTTT.

The CDR3 DNA reads as TGTGCCAGTAGTATAGGTGGCAGGGGCGCAAACGGCTACACCTTC. It codes for CASSIGGRGANGYTF. The gene calls are TRBV19 and TRBJ1-2, with D tentatively TRBD1 (6 bases). V gave up 1 base and J gave up 8 bases, with 17 bases separating them. The CDR3 sequence is 15 residues long. CDR1 is LNHDA, CDR2 SQIVND, per germline (reference sequence).

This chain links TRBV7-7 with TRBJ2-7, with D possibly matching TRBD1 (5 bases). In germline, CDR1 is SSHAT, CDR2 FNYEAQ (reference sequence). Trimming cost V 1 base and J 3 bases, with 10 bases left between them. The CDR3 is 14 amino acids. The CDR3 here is CASSLGQGNYEQYF. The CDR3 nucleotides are TGTGCCAGCAGCTTAGGCCAGGGCAACTACGAGCAGTACTTC. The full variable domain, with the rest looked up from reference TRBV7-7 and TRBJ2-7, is GAGVSQSPRYKVTKRGQDVTLRCDPISSHATLYWYQQALGQGPEFLTYFNYEAQPDKSGLPSDRFSAERPEGSISTLTIQRTEQRDSAMYRCASSLGQGNYEQYFGPGTRLTVT.

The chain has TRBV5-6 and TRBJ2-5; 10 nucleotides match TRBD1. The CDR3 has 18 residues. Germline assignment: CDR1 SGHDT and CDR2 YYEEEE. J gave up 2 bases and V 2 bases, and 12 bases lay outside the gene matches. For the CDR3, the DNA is TGTGCCAGCAGCTTATTGGGACAGGGGAACGGGGGTCAAGAGACCCAGTACTTC. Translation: CASSLLGQGNGGQETQYF.

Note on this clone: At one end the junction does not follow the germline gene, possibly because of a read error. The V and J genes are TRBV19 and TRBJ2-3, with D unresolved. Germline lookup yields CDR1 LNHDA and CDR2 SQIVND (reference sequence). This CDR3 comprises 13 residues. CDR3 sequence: CASCMTSTDTQYF. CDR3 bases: TGTGCCAGTTGTATGACTAGCACAGATACGCAGTATTTT. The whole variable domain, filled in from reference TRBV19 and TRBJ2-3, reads DGGITQSPKYLFRKEGQNVTLSCEQNLNHDAMYWYRQDPGQGLRLIYYSQIVNDFQKGDIAEGYSVSREKKESFPLTVTSAQKNPTAFYLCASCMTSTDTQYFGPGTRLTVL.

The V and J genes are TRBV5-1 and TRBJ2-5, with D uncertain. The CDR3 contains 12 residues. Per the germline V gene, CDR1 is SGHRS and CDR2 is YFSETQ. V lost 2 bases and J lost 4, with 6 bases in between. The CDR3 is CASSFLGETQYF. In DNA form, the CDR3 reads TGCGCCAGCAGCTTCCTCGGAGAGACCCAGTACTTC.

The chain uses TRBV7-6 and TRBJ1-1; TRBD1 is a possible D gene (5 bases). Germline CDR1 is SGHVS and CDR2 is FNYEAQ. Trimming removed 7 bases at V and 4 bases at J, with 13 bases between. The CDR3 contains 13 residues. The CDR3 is CASILRGGTEAFF. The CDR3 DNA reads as TGTGCCAGCATATTGAGGGGAGGCACTGAAGCTTTCTTT.

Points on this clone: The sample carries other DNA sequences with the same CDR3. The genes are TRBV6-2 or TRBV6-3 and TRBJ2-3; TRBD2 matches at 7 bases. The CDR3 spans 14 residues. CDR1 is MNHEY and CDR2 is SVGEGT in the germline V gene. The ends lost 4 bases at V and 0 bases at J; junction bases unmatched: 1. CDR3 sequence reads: CASSFSGSTDTQYF. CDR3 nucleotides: TGTGCCAGCAGTTTTAGCGGGAGCACAGATACGCAGTATTTT.

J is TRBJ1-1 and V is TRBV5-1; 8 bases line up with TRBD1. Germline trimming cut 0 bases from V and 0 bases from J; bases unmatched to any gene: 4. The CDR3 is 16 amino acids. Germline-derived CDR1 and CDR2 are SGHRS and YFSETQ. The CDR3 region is CASSLGQGAVNTEAFF. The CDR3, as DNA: TGCGCCAGCAGCTTGGGGCAGGGGGCAGTGAACACTGAAGCTTTCTTT. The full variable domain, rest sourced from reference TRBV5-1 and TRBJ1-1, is KAGVTQTPRYLIKTRGQQVTLSCSPISGHRSVSWYQQTPGQGLQFLFEYFSETQRNKGNFPGRFSGRQFSNSRSEMNVSTLELGDSALYLCASSLGQGAVNTEAFFGQGTRLTVV.

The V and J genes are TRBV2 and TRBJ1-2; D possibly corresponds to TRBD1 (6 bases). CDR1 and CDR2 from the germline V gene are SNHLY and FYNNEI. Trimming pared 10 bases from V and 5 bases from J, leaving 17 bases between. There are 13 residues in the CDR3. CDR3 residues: CAKEGGAVYGYTF. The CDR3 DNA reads TGTGCCAAGGAGGGGGGGGCCGTTTATGGCTACACCTTC.

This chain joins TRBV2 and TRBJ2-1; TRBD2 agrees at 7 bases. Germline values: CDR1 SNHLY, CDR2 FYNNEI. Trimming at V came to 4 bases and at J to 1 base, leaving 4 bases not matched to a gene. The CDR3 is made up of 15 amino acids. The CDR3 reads CASSVERGSYNEQFF. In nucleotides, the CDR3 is TGTGCCAGCAGTGTGGAGCGGGGATCCTACAATGAGCAGTTCTTC. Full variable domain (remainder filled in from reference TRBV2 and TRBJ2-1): EPEVTQTPSHQVTQMGQEVILRCVPISNHLYFYWYRQILGQKVEFLVSFYNNEISEKSEIFDDQFSVERPDGSNFTLKIRSTKLEDSAMYFCASSVERGSYNEQFFGPGTRLTVL.

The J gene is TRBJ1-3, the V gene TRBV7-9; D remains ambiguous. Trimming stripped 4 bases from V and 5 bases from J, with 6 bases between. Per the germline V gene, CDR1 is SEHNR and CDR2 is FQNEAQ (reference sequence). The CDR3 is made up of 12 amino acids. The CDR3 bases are TGTGCCAGCAGCTCATCAAGAAACACCATATATTTT. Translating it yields CASSSSRNTIYF.

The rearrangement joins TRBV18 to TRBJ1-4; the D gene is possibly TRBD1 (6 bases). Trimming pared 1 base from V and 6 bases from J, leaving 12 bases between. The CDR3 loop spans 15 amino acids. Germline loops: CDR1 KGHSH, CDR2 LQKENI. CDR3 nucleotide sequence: TGTGCCAGCTCACCACGCCAGGGGTTTTATGAAAAACTGTTTTTT. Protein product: CASSPRQGFYEKLFF.

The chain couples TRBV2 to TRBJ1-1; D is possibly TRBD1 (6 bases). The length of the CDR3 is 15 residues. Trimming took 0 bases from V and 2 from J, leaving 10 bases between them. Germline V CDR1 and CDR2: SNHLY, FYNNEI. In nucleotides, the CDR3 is TGTGCCAGCAGTGAAGCGCGGACAGCCAACACTGAAGCTTTCTTT. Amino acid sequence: CASSEARTANTEAFF.